Sequencing of this T cell receptor (beta chain) was carried out in a study of shared clonotypes between healthy human individuals. Every donor, a Caucasian adult, lived in Nashville, Tennessee. The CDR3 consists of 13 residues. Germline assignment: CDR1 SGDLS and CDR2 YYNGEE. The germline V and J ends were trimmed by 4 bases and 4 bases, with 11 bases remaining between them. Splitting of each subset's genomic DNA was done evenly across several immunoSEQ plates. Ten immunoSEQ deep assay plates were used to sequence unsorted PBMC DNA. Libraries were prepared by immunoSEQ multiplex PCR; TCRdb keeps only in-frame clonotypes and omits some of them. The sample records around 500,000 clones, around 80% being singletons.

The sequenced sample consisted of PBMCs. The chain combines TRBV9 with TRBJ1-2; TRBD1 might be the D (5 bases). The source of this sequence is a woman in her thirties or forties in good health. Some clones in this sample may be carry-over from other donors' samples. CDR3 sequence reads: CASSPDNRYGYTF. The CDR3 nucleotides read TGTGCCAGCAGCCCGGACAACCGCTATGGCTACACCTTC.